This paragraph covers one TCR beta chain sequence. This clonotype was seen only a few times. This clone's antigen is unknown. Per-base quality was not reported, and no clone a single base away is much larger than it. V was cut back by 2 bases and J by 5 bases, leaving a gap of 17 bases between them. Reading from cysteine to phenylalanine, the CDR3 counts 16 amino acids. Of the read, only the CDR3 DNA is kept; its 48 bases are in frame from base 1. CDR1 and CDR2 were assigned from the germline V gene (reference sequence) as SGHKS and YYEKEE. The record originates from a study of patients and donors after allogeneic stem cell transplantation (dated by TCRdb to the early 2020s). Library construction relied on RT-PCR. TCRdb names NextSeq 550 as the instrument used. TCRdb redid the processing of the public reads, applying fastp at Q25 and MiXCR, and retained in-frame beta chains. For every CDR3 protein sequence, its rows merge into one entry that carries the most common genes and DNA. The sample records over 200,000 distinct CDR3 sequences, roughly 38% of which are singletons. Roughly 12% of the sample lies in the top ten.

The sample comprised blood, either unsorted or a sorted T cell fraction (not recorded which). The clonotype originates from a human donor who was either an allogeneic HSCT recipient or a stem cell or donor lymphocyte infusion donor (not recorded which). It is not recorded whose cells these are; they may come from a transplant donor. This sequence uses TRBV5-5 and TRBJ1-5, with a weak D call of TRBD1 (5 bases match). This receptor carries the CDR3 CASSLEPQVTHQPQHF. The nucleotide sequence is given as TGTGCCAGCAGCTTAGAACCACAGGTGACCCATCAGCCCCAGCATTTT.